This T cell receptor beta chain was observed in a study of OX40 agonist ivuxolimab in advanced cancers. J was trimmed by 1 base and V by 5 bases; bases with no gene match: 8. CDR3 length: 17 residues. Germline loops: CDR1 LGHNA, CDR2 YNFKEQ. Clones were sequenced by immunoSEQ multiplex PCR, and TCRdb holds only the in-frame ones, with some missing. The profile shows around 19,000 clones, just over 90% of them singletons. This chain links TRBV4-2 with TRBJ1-1, with TRBD1 identical over 12 bases. Sequencing used CD4+ or CD8+ T cells sorted from blood, obtained in a trial of the OX40 agonist ivuxolimab. The source of this sequence is an adult with an advanced solid tumor such as melanoma, head and neck, liver or kidney cancer. CDR3 sequence (DNA): TGTGCCAGCAGCGGAAGGCAGGGACAGGGGGCGAACACTGAAGCTTTCTTT. Translation gives CASSGRQGQGANTEAFF.